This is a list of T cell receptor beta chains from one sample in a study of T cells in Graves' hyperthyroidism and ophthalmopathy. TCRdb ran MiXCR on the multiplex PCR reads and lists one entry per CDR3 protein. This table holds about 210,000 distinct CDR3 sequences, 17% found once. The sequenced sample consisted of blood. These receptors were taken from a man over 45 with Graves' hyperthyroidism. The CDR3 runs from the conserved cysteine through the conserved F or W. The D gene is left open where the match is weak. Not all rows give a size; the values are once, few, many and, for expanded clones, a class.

cdr3_aa: CASSLALTSGVYNEQFF
cdr3_nt: TGTGCCAGCAGCTTAGCCCTAACTAGCGGGGTTTACAATGAGCAGTTCTTC
clone_size: -
j_call: TRBJ2-1
d_call: TRBD2
v_call: TRBV11-2

cdr3_aa: CASSLETGNEQYF
cdr3_nt: TGTGCCAGCAGTTTAGAGACAGGGAACGAGCAGTACTTC
clone_size: -
j_call: TRBJ2-7
d_call: TRBD1
v_call: TRBV12-3/TRBV12-4

cdr3_aa: CAWGGGGALQPQHF
cdr3_nt: TGTGCCTGGGGAGGGGGAGGGGCGCTTCAGCCCCAGCATTTT
clone_size: few
j_call: TRBJ1-5
d_call: -
v_call: TRBV30

cdr3_aa: CASRLSGAYYEQYF
cdr3_nt: TGTGCCAGCAGGCTTAGCGGGGCGTACTACGAGCAGTACTTC
clone_size: many
j_call: TRBJ2-7
d_call: TRBD2
v_call: TRBV12-3/TRBV12-4

cdr3_aa: CATSDLTGGADTQYF
cdr3_nt: TGTGCCACCAGTGATTTGACAGGGGGCGCAGATACGCAGTATTTT
clone_size: few
j_call: TRBJ2-3
d_call: TRBD1
v_call: TRBV24-1

cdr3_aa: CAIERQIGPRKHILETQYF
cdr3_nt: TGTGCCATCGAGCGACAGATTGGGCCACGAAAACACATACTGGAGACCCAGTACTTC
clone_size: many
j_call: TRBJ2-5
d_call: -
v_call: TRBV11-3

cdr3_aa: CASSQGRVYYNEQFF
cdr3_nt: TGCGCCAGCAGCCAGGGGCGGGTCTACTACAATGAGCAGTTCTTC
clone_size: -
j_call: TRBJ2-1
d_call: -
v_call: TRBV4-1

cdr3_aa: CASSLAPGAGDTQYF
cdr3_nt: TGTGCCAGCAGCTTAGCCCCGGGCGCGGGAGATACGCAGTATTTT
clone_size: -
j_call: TRBJ2-3
d_call: -
v_call: TRBV11-2

cdr3_aa: CSARDRKGADTEAFF
cdr3_nt: TGCAGTGCTAGAGATCGCAAGGGTGCGGACACTGAAGCTTTCTTT
clone_size: many
j_call: TRBJ1-1
d_call: -
v_call: TRBV20-1

cdr3_aa: CASSLIYRGNTIYF
cdr3_nt: TGTGCCAGCAGTTTGATTTACAGAGGAAACACCATATATTTT
clone_size: -
j_call: TRBJ1-3
d_call: -
v_call: TRBV12-3/TRBV12-4

cdr3_aa: CSGRAQGADEQYF
cdr3_nt: TGCAGTGGACGGGCGCAGGGGGCTGACGAGCAGTACTTC
clone_size: few
j_call: TRBJ2-7
d_call: TRBD1
v_call: TRBV20-1

cdr3_aa: CASSSPGRSKNIQYF
cdr3_nt: TGTGCCAGCAGCTCCCCCGGACGGTCCAAAAACATTCAGTACTTC
clone_size: many
j_call: TRBJ2-4
d_call: -
v_call: TRBV7-2

cdr3_aa: CSVGTASNTGELFF
cdr3_nt: TGCAGCGTTGGAACAGCCTCGAACACCGGGGAGCTGTTTTTT
clone_size: many
j_call: TRBJ2-2
d_call: -
v_call: TRBV29-1

cdr3_aa: CASSQESTLGEQYF
cdr3_nt: TGTGCCAGCAGCCAAGAATCTACACTGGGAGAGCAGTACTTC
clone_size: -
j_call: TRBJ2-7
d_call: -
v_call: TRBV14

cdr3_aa: CASSLTRTAPYEQYF
cdr3_nt: TGTGCCAGCAGTTTAACGAGGACAGCTCCCTACGAGCAGTACTTC
clone_size: -
j_call: TRBJ2-7
d_call: -
v_call: TRBV27

cdr3_aa: CSARMTSDQPQHF
cdr3_nt: TGCAGTGCGCGGATGACTTCGGATCAGCCCCAGCATTTT
clone_size: few
j_call: TRBJ1-5
d_call: -
v_call: TRBV20-1

cdr3_aa: CASSEDAGESYEQYF
cdr3_nt: TGTGCCAGCAGTGAAGATGCAGGGGAATCCTACGAGCAGTACTTC
clone_size: many
j_call: TRBJ2-7
d_call: -
v_call: TRBV6-1

cdr3_aa: CASSPTGVKDSQETQYF
cdr3_nt: TGTGCCAGCAGTCCGACAGGGGTAAAGGACTCTCAAGAGACCCAGTACTTC
clone_size: -
j_call: TRBJ2-5
d_call: TRBD1
v_call: TRBV28

cdr3_aa: CASSMARGDYNEQFF
cdr3_nt: TGTGCCAGCTCAATGGCTAGAGGGGACTACAATGAGCAGTTCTTC
clone_size: -
j_call: TRBJ2-1
d_call: -
v_call: TRBV18

cdr3_aa: CASRPGLGFSEQFF
cdr3_nt: TGTGCCAGCAGACCGGGACTAGGATTCAGTGAGCAGTTCTTC
clone_size: few
j_call: TRBJ2-1
d_call: TRBD2
v_call: TRBV9

cdr3_aa: CASSRAGAGVTEQFF
cdr3_nt: TGCGCCAGCAGCCGGGCCGGGGCGGGAGTTACTGAGCAGTTCTTC
clone_size: few
j_call: TRBJ2-1
d_call: TRBD2
v_call: TRBV4-3

cdr3_aa: CASSLSGELWSAAWAQYF
cdr3_nt: TGTGCCAGCAGTTTATCCGGGGAATTGTGGTCTGCTGCCTGGGCGCAGTACTTC
clone_size: many
j_call: TRBJ2-7
d_call: -
v_call: TRBV27

cdr3_aa: CASSLSLEFLHEQFF
cdr3_nt: TGTGCCAGCAGTTTAAGTCTAGAATTTCTCCACGAGCAGTTCTTC
clone_size: many
j_call: TRBJ2-1
d_call: -
v_call: TRBV28

cdr3_aa: CASSYRRGRGITNEKLFF
cdr3_nt: TGTGCCAGCAGTTACCGACGTGGCAGGGGAATCACTAATGAAAAACTGTTTTTT
clone_size: -
j_call: TRBJ1-4
d_call: -
v_call: TRBV6-2/TRBV6-3

cdr3_aa: CASSQDATGSQGYTF
cdr3_nt: TGTGCCAGCAGCCAAGACGCGACAGGGTCACAAGGCTACACCTTC
clone_size: many
j_call: TRBJ1-2
d_call: TRBD1
v_call: TRBV3-1

cdr3_aa: CASSQQLAGAKDKQFF
cdr3_nt: TGTGCCAGCAGCCAACAACTAGCGGGCGCCAAAGACAAGCAGTTCTTC
clone_size: many
j_call: TRBJ2-1
d_call: TRBD2
v_call: TRBV3-1

cdr3_aa: CASSSLYKESEKLFF
cdr3_nt: TGTGCCAGCAGCTCCCTCTACAAGGAAAGTGAAAAACTGTTTTTT
clone_size: many
j_call: TRBJ1-4
d_call: -
v_call: TRBV11-2

cdr3_aa: CSARVGLAPDTQYF
cdr3_nt: TGCAGTGCTAGAGTTGGACTAGCGCCAGATACGCAGTATTTT
clone_size: many
j_call: TRBJ2-3
d_call: TRBD2
v_call: TRBV20-1